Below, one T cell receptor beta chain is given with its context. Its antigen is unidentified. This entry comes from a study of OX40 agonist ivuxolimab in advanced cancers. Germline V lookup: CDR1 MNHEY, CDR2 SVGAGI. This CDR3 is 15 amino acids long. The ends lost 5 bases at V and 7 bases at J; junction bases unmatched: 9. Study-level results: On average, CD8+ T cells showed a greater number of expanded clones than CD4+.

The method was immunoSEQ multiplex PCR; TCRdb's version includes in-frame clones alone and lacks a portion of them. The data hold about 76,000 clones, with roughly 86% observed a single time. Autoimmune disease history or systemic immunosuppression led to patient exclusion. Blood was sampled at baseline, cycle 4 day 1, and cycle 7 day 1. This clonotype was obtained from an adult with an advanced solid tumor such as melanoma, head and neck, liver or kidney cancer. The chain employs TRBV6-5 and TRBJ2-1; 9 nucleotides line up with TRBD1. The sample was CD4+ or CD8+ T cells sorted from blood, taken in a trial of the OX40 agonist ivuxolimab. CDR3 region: CASSRPGQGLNEQFF. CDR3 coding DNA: TGTGCCAGCAGTAGGCCGGGACAGGGATTAAATGAGCAGTTCTTC.